This T cell receptor beta chain was captured in a study of cytomegalovirus exposure and HLA in healthy donors. Regarding the study as a whole: Previous analysis showed most TCR beta V segments were productive about 87% or about 30% of the time. Three chains tied to CMV proved CMV antigen-specific in vitro.

A remark on this clone: What it binds is unknown.

The CDR3 length is 15 residues. Germline V gene sequence: CDR1 LNHDA, CDR2 SQIVND (reference sequence). V gave up 7 bases and J gave up 2 bases; unmatched junction bases: 5. Amplification used 60 Vbeta primers and 13 Jbeta primers. Original analysis: In a later analysis, roughly 86 million unique TCR beta chains included roughly 11 million shared by two or more donors. Clones were read by immunoSEQ multiplex PCR, and TCRdb kept only the in-frame ones, dropping some. V, J and clone size were drawn from that table, and D and trimming were deduced from the DNA. The top ten clones hold approximately 6.8% of a sample with some 160,000 clones, roughly 79% of them seen once.

The receptor comes from a woman in her 40s in good health and CMV-seropositive. This chain uses TRBV19 with TRBJ2-3; 11 nucleotides match TRBD2. The sample was PBMCs. The CDR3: CASKTLAGDTDTQYF. CDR3 in DNA: TGTGCCAGTAAGACACTAGCGGGAGACACAGATACGCAGTATTTT.